Following are 27 T cell receptor beta chains from one sample sequenced in a study of T-cell reconstitution after alpha-beta-depleted transplantation in children. Unique molecular identifiers were used to barcode this TCRbeta library. MiXCR, run by TCRdb on the PCR reads, gives a single entry per CDR3 protein. Among over 200,000 distinct CDR3 sequences listed, roughly 18% were seen once. Sequences were derived from PBMCs, mostly from graft donor cells, sampled 360 days after TCRalphabeta/CD19-depleted stem cell transplant. Source of these receptors: a male patient aged 2 to 9 who had a stem cell transplant for acute lymphoblastic leukemia, so the T cells may come from the graft donor.

The chain has TRBV30 and TRBJ2-3, with TRBD2 identical over 11 bases. The J segment lost 10 bases and the V segment lost 5 bases, leaving 11 bases of the junction unmatched. Germline lookup yields CDR1 GTSNPN and CDR2 SVGIG (reference sequence). The CDR3 runs to 14 residues. CDR3 DNA: TGTGCCTGGTGGACTAGCGGGTTCACAGTTCCGCAGTATTTT. It yields the protein CAWWTSGFTVPQYF.

A few counts support this clonotype. The rearrangement joins TRBV12-5 to TRBJ2-3; the match to TRBD2 covers 12 bases. Germline assignment: CDR1 LGHNT and CDR2 FRNRAP. This CDR3 has 17 residues. Trimming at V came to 0 bases and at J to 8 bases, leaving 9 bases not matched to a gene. CDR3 nucleotides: TGTGCTAGTGGTTTGGTACGCGCTAGCGGGGGGGCACCTACGCAGTATTTT. Translated, it gives CASGLVRASGGAPTQYF.

The rearrangement links TRBV29-1 to TRBJ1-5; perhaps TRBD1 as D (6 bases). V dropped 7 bases and J dropped 5 bases, with 12 bases sitting between them. The CDR3 contains 12 residues. CDR1 and CDR2 (germline): SQVTM, ANQGSEA. The CDR3 nucleotides are TGCAGCGCCGGGGACATTGATCAGCCCCAGCATTTT. Protein product: CSAGDIDQPQHF.

This clonotype has a handful of counts. The chain uses TRBV5-1 and TRBJ2-1; a possible D gene is TRBD2 (6 bases). The germline V gene has CDR1 SGHRS and CDR2 YFSETQ. The V and J ends lost 3 bases and 6 bases respectively, with 13 bases between them. CDR3 length equals 14 residues. The DNA for the CDR3 is TGCGCCAGCAGCTCACTAACTAGCCCCAATGAGCAGTTCTTC. Translating it yields CASSSLTSPNEQFF.

This clonotype was counted only a few times. This chain connects TRBV7-6 to TRBJ2-7, with D perhaps TRBD1 or TRBD2 (6 bases each). The CDR3 has 14 amino acids. V was pared by 5 bases and J by 5 bases, with 16 bases between. Germline V gene data show CDR1 as SGHVS and CDR2 as FNYEAQ. The CDR3 DNA follows: TGTGCCAGCAGCAAAGGGTGGGGGGCACACGAGCAGTACTTC. Its protein product is CASSKGWGAHEQYF.

The rearrangement links TRBV6-5 to TRBJ2-5; a weak D match, TRBD1 (6 bases). The V and J ends lost 2 bases and 3 bases respectively, with 10 bases between them. This CDR3 region has 14 residues. The germline V gene has CDR1 MNHEY and CDR2 SVGAGI. The CDR3 DNA reads TGTGCCAGCAGTTACACAGGGACCAAAGAGACCCAGTACTTC. Amino acids: CASSYTGTKETQYF.

The chain uses TRBV4-3 and TRBJ2-7; a possible D gene is TRBD1 (6 bases). This CDR3 has 14 residues. The germline V gene encodes CDR1 LGHNA and CDR2 YSLEER. Trimming cost V 1 base and J 4 bases, with 11 bases left between them. The CDR3 spells CASSQGTVFYEQYF. Written as DNA, the CDR3 is TGCGCCAGCAGCCAAGGGACAGTTTTTTACGAGCAGTACTTC.

The chain joins TRBV20-1 to TRBJ2-1, with 8 bases matching TRBD2. The V segment lost 1 base and the J segment 0 bases; nucleotides outside the gene matches: 8. The CDR3 is made up of 17 amino acids. Germline V gene data show CDR1 as DFQATT and CDR2 as SNEGSKA (reference sequence). The CDR3 region is CSARVSGGPVSYNEQFF. The CDR3 bases are TGCAGTGCTAGAGTCTCGGGGGGGCCTGTCTCCTACAATGAGCAGTTCTTC.

This clonotype was counted a few times. V gene TRBV7-9 combines with J gene TRBJ2-7; 12 nucleotides agree with TRBD1. The ends lost 1 base at V and 9 bases at J; junction bases unmatched: 7. The germline V gene has CDR1 SEHNR and CDR2 FQNEAQ (reference sequence). The CDR3 has 15 amino acids. The CDR3 loop is CASSLDGTGGPSQYF. The CDR3 coding sequence is TGTGCCAGCAGCTTAGATGGGACAGGGGGCCCTTCGCAGTACTTC.

A few counts support this clonotype. The chain is built from TRBV7-2 and TRBJ2-1, with 12 bases matching TRBD2. Per germline, CDR1 SGHTA and CDR2 FQGNSA. V lost 1 base to trimming and J lost 0 bases; unmatched junction nucleotides: 13. The CDR3 spans 21 residues. The CDR3 protein is CASSLGPTSGGKWSSYNEQFF. DNA of the CDR3: TGTGCCAGCAGCTTAGGGCCGACTAGCGGGGGAAAATGGAGCTCCTACAATGAGCAGTTCTTC.

The chain links TRBV4-2 to TRBJ2-1; no clear D. Germline V CDR1 and CDR2: LGHNA, YNFKEQ. Trimming took off 0 bases at V and 8 bases at J, with 5 bases between the two ends. The CDR3 has 12 amino acids. CDR3 loop: CASSQDMDEQFF. The CDR3 nucleotides are TGTGCCAGCAGCCAAGACATGGATGAGCAGTTCTTC.

At least ten counts were recorded for this clonotype. This chain joins TRBV20-1 and TRBJ2-5, with no clear D. Germline CDR1 reads DFQATT; CDR2 reads SNEGSKA (reference sequence). This CDR3 comprises 13 residues. The V gene lost 0 bases and the J gene lost 4 bases, with 9 bases spanning the gap. The CDR3 DNA is TGCAGTGCTAGAGATTCCGGTGGAGAGACCCAGTACTTC. It translates to CSARDSGGETQYF.

This clonotype has more than one count but fewer than ten. This chain joins TRBV12-3 or TRBV12-4 and TRBJ2-1, with TRBD2 identical over 9 bases. V shed 9 bases, J shed 7 bases, and the junction held 13 bases outside the gene matches. The CDR3 runs to 15 residues. Here the CDR3 DNA reads TGTGCCAGTATCCCAGGCGCTAGCGGGATTAATGAGCAGTTCTTC. It yields the protein CASIPGASGINEQFF.

This clonotype was found a few times. The V gene is TRBV27, the J gene TRBJ1-1; D is undetermined. Trimming pared 5 bases from V and 2 bases from J, leaving 9 bases between. The germline CDR1 and CDR2 sequences are MNHEY and SMNVEV (reference sequence). The CDR3 runs to 13 residues. Here the CDR3 DNA reads TGTGCCAGCAGTCGAGGCGGCAACACTGAAGCTTTCTTT. Encoded protein: CASSRGGNTEAFF.

This clonotype was observed a few times. The J gene is TRBJ1-2, the V gene TRBV28; TRBD1 matches at 7 bases. This CDR3 has 15 residues. Germline assignment: CDR1 MDHEN and CDR2 SYDVKM. V gave up 4 bases and J gave up 8 bases; unmatched junction bases: 13. The CDR3 is CASSWTGPATGGYTF. The CDR3 nucleotides read TGTGCCAGCAGTTGGACAGGCCCGGCCACGGGGGGCTACACCTTC.

This clonotype was counted ten times or more. The chain is built from TRBV4-3 and TRBJ2-7; possible D gene TRBD1, 5 bases. V was pared by 5 bases and J by 3 bases, with 20 bases between. The CDR3 contains 16 residues. Per germline, CDR1 LGHNA and CDR2 YSLEER. CDR3 nucleotides: TGCGCCAGCAGCGAAGGATTAGTTACAGGAAGCTACGAGCAGTACTTC. It encodes CASSEGLVTGSYEQYF.

In its sample, this clonotype was seen a few times. The rearrangement uses TRBV12-3 or TRBV12-4 and TRBJ1-2; TRBD1 agrees at 9 bases. The CDR3 consists of 17 residues. V was pared by 3 bases and J by 0 bases, with 8 bases of the junction left unmatched. As DNA, the CDR3 is TGTGCCAGCAGTTTGGGGACAGGGTGGGTGACTAACTATGGCTACACCTTC. It encodes CASSLGTGWVTNYGYTF.

This clonotype was seen a few times. CDR3: CASSPHRTGKKEDTQYF. The CDR3 nucleotides read TGTGCCAGCAGCCCACATAGGACAGGAAAAAAGGAAGATACGCAGTATTTT. J is TRBJ2-3 and V is TRBV7-9; TRBD1 matches at 7 bases. The trim removed 5 bases at V and 5 bases at J, leaving 16 bases unmatched. The CDR3 loop spans 17 amino acids. Germline loops: CDR1 SEHNR, CDR2 FQNEAQ (reference sequence). Combining the CDR3 with reference TRBV7-9 and TRBJ2-3 gives the whole variable domain DTGVSQNPRHKITKRGQNVTFRCDPISEHNRLYWYRQTLGQGPEFLTYFQNEAQLEKSRLLSDRFSAERPKGSFSTLEIQRTEQGDSAMYLCASSPHRTGKKEDTQYFGPGTRLTVL.

This clonotype has just a few counts. The chain combines TRBV5-1 with TRBJ2-2, with 11 bases aligning to TRBD2. V dropped 3 bases and J dropped 1; count of bases not matched to a gene: 2. CDR3 length equals 16 residues. The germline CDR1 and CDR2 sequences are SGHRS and YFSETQ. DNA for the CDR3: TGCGCCAGCAGCTCCGGGACTAGCGGGAACACCGGGGAGCTGTTTTTT. This translates into CASSSGTSGNTGELFF.

The chain combines TRBV12-3 or TRBV12-4 with TRBJ2-7; D may be TRBD1 (5 bases). The CDR3 has 14 residues. Trimming stripped 6 bases from V and 4 bases from J, with 16 bases between. CDR3 sequence: CASSAETVSYEQYF. As DNA, the CDR3 is TGTGCCAGCAGCGCCGAGACAGTCTCTTACGAGCAGTACTTC.

The CDR3 region has the DNA TGTGCCAGCTCACCTAACCAGGGCGGATACGAGCAGTACTTC. This translates into CASSPNQGGYEQYF. The rearrangement links TRBV18 to TRBJ2-7, with D perhaps TRBD1 (5 bases). CDR3 length: 14 amino acids. V lost 3 bases, J lost 4 bases, and 13 bases lay in between. Germline assignment: CDR1 KGHSH and CDR2 LQKENI.

This chain joins TRBV6-1 and TRBJ2-4; D not resolved. CDR1 is MNHNS and CDR2 is SASEGT in the germline V gene. V gave up 5 bases and J gave up 6 bases, with 14 bases separating them. The length of the CDR3 is 14 residues. CDR3 sequence: CASSPSQAINIQYF. In DNA, the CDR3 is TGTGCCAGCAGTCCCAGCCAAGCTATAAACATTCAGTACTTC.

This clonotype was counted a few times. The chain uses TRBV7-6 and TRBJ2-1; possible D gene TRBD2, 6 bases. V was trimmed by 2 bases and J by 5 bases, leaving 10 bases between them. This CDR3 region has 14 residues. Germline V gene data show CDR1 as SGHVS and CDR2 as FNYEAQ. Here the CDR3 DNA reads TGTGCCAGCAGCTTATCGGGAGTGAACAATGAGCAGTTCTTC. Its protein is CASSLSGVNNEQFF. Full variable domain (missing parts from reference TRBV7-6 and TRBJ2-1): GAGVSQSPRYKVTKRGQDVALRCDPISGHVSLYWYRQALGQGPEFLTYFNYEAQQDKSGLPNDRFSAERPEGSISTLTIQRTEQRDSAMYRCASSLSGVNNEQFFGPGTRLTVL.

The chain has TRBV29-1 and TRBJ2-7; D is uncertain. The germline CDR1 and CDR2 sequences are SQVTM and ANQGSEA. Trimming stripped 1 base from V and 0 bases from J, with 19 bases between. The CDR3 runs 17 residues. As DNA, the CDR3 is TGCAGCGTTGAAGTTCAGCCCGGTCGCGCGAGCTCCTACGAGCAGTACTTC. It yields the protein CSVEVQPGRASSYEQYF.

CDR3 sequence: CSAPDLQGLSTEAFF. The CDR3 nucleotides read TGCAGTGCACCGGACCTGCAGGGCTTAAGCACTGAAGCTTTCTTT. The genes are TRBV20-1 and TRBJ1-1; D is perhaps TRBD1 (5 bases). Trimming cost V 6 bases and J 4 bases, with 21 bases left between them. The CDR3 runs to 15 residues. Germline CDR1 reads DFQATT; CDR2 reads SNEGSKA (reference sequence).

This clonotype was picked up a small number of times. CDR3 coding DNA: TGCAGTGCTGGAACGGGACCACTGAACACTGAAGCTTTCTTT. Its translation: CSAGTGPLNTEAFF. The chain is built from TRBV20-1 and TRBJ1-1, with a tentative D call TRBD1 (5 bases). Germline V gene data show CDR1 as DFQATT and CDR2 as SNEGSKA (reference sequence). CDR3 length equals 14 residues. Trimming took off 5 bases at V and 0 bases at J, with 13 bases between the two ends.

In its sample, this clonotype was seen a few times. This chain connects TRBV29-1 to TRBJ2-7; 9 bases are shared with TRBD1. The CDR3 covers 13 residues. The J segment lost 2 bases and the V segment lost 4 bases, leaving 3 bases of the junction unmatched. CDR1 and CDR2 from the germline V gene are SQVTM and ANQGSEA. DNA for the CDR3: TGCAGCGTTGTCGGGACAGGGCCCTACGAGCAGTACTTC. Protein product: CSVVGTGPYEQYF.